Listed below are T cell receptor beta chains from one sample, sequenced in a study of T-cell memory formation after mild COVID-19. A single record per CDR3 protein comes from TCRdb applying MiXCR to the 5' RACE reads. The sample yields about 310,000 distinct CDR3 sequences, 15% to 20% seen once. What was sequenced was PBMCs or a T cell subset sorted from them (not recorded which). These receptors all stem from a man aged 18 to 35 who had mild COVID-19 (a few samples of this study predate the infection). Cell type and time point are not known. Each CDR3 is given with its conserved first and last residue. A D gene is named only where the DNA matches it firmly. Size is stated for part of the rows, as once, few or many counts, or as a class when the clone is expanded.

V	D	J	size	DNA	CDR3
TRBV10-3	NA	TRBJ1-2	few	TGTGCCATCAGGGACTCAATTAACTATGGCTACACCTTC	CAIRDSINYGYTF
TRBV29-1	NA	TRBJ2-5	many	TGCAGCGTTGGCAGGGTCCAAGAGACCCAGTACTTC	CSVGRVQETQYF
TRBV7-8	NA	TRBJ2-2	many	TGTGCCAGCAGGGAGACCGGGGAGCTGTTTTTT	CASRETGELFF
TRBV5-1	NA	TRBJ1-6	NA	TGCGCCAGCAGGGAGTGGGATAATTCACCCCTCCACTTT	CASREWDNSPLHF
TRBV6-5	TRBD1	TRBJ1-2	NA	TGTGCCAGCAGTTACTCGGCGTCAGGGGGACGGGGCTACACCTTC	CASSYSASGGRGYTF
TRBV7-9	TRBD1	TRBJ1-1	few	TGTGCCAGCAGCTCAACAGGGGATGCCACTGAAGCTTTCTTT	CASSSTGDATEAFF
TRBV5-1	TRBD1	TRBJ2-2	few	TGCGCCAGCAGCTTGGACGGACAGGGTGGCGGGGAGCTGTTTTTT	CASSLDGQGGGELFF
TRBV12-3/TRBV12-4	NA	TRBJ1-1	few	TGTGCCAGCAGTTTTATGGTCGGAACTGAAGCTTTCTTT	CASSFMVGTEAFF
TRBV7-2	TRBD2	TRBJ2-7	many	TGTGCCAGCAGTACCGTTGGTGCGGGGGGCGAGCAGTACTTC	CASSTVGAGGEQYF
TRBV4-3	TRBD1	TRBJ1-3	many	TGCGCCAGCAGCCAAGATGGGCCGACAGGGAAAGGAAACACCATATATTTT	CASSQDGPTGKGNTIYF
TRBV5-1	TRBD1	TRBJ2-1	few	TGCGCCAGCAGCTCCGGACAGGGCCACAATGAGCAGTTCTTC	CASSSGQGHNEQFF
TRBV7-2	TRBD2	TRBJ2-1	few	TGTGCCAGCAGCCGGACTAGCGGCACTATCAATGAGCAGTTCTTC	CASSRTSGTINEQFF
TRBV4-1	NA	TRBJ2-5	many	TGCGCCAGCAGCCAATCAATAGGAAGTCCCGGGGGCTACCAAGAGACCCAGTACTTC	CASSQSIGSPGGYQETQYF
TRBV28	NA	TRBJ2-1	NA	TGTGCCAGCAGAGGGGGAGCCCCACACAATGAGCAGTTCTTC	CASRGGAPHNEQFF
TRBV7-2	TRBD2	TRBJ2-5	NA	TGTGCCAGCAGCCCCATGTTGGGAGGGGAGACCCAGTACTTC	CASSPMLGGETQYF
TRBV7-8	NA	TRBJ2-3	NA	TGTGCCAGCAGCCTCTATACGCAGTATTTT	CASSLYTQYF
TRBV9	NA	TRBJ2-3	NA	TGTGCCAGCAGCGTAGTGGGTGACGGGACATATTATACGCAGTATTTT	CASSVVGDGTYYTQYF
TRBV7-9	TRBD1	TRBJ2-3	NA	TGTGCCAGCAGCTTAAGACCCCTAACAGGGGCAGATACGCAGTATTTT	CASSLRPLTGADTQYF
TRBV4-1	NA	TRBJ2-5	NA	TGCGCCAGCAGCCAAAGACCGGGACGGATCCAAGAGACCCAGTACTTC	CASSQRPGRIQETQYF
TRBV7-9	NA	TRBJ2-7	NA	TGTGCCAGCAGCTTCGCGGGGAGAGGGCAGTACGAGCAGTACTTC	CASSFAGRGQYEQYF
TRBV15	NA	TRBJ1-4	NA	TGTGCCACCAGCAGAGAAAAGCGGCAGAATAATGAAAAACTGTTTTTT	CATSREKRQNNEKLFF
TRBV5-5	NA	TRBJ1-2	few	TGTGCCAGCAGCCAAAACCCAGGACCGCTCTATGGCTACACCTTC	CASSQNPGPLYGYTF